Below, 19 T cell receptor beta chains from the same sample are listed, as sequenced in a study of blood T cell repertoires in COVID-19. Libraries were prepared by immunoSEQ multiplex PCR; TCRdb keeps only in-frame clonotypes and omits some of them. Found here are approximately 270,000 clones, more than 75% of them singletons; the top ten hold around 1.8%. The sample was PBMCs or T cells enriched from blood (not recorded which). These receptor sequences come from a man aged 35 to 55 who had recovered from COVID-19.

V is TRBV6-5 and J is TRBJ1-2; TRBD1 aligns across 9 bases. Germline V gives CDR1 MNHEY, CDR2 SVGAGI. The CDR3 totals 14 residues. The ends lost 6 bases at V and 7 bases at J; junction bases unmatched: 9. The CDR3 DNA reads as TGTGCCAGCAGACGACAGGGGGAACAGGGTGGCTACACCTTC. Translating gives CASRRQGEQGGYTF.

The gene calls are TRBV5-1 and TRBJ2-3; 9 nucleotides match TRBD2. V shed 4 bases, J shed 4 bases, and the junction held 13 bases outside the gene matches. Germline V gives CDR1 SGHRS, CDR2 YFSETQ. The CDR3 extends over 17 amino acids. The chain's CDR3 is CASSQYSGGGAADTQYF. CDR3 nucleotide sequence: TGCGCCAGCAGCCAATACTCCGGCGGGGGGGCCGCAGATACGCAGTATTTT.

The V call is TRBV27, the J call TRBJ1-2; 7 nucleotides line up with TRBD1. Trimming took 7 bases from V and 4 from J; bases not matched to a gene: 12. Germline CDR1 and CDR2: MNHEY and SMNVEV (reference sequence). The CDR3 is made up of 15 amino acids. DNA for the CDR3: TGTGCCAGCATCCTAAACCGGGACAGCCCCTATGGCTACACCTTC. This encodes CASILNRDSPYGYTF.

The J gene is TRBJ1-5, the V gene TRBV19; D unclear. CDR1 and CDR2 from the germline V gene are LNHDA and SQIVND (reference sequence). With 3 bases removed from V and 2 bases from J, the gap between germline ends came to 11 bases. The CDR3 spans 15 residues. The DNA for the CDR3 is TGTGCCAGTAGTATGGACGGGATTGGCAATCAGCCCCAGCATTTT. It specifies CASSMDGIGNQPQHF.

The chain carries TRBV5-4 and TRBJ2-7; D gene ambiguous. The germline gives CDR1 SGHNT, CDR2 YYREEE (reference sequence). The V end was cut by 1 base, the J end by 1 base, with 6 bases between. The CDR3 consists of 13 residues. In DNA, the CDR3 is TGTGCCAGCAGCTTGCAGGTTTCCTACGAGCAGTACTTC. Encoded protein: CASSLQVSYEQYF. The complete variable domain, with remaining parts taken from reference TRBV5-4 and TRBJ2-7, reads ETGVTQSPTHLIKTRGQQVTLRCSSQSGHNTVSWYQQALGQGPQFIFQYYREEENGRGNFPPRFSGLQFPNYSSELNVNALELDDSALYLCASSLQVSYEQYFGPGTRLTVT.

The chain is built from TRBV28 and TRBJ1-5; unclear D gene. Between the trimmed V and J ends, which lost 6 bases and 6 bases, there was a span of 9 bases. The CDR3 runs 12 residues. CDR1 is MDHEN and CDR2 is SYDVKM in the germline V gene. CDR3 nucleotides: TGTGCCAGCAGACCCCAACTTCAGCCCCAGCATTTT. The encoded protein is CASRPQLQPQHF.

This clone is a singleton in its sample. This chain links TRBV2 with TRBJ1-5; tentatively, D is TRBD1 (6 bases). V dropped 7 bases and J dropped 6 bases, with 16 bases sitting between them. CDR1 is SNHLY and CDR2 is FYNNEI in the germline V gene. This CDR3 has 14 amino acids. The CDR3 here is CASNLNPGAQPQHF. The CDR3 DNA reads TGTGCCAGCAATTTGAACCCAGGGGCTCAGCCCCAGCATTTT.

Here the CDR3 DNA reads TGTGCCATCAGTGAAGGGGGCGGGCAGCCCCAGCATTTT. Its translation: CAISEGGGQPQHF. The chain links TRBV10-3 to TRBJ1-5; 7 bases agree with TRBD1. CDR1 and CDR2 (germline): ENHRY, SYGVKD. V lost 3 bases, J lost 7 bases, and 3 bases stayed unmatched. The CDR3 has 13 amino acids.

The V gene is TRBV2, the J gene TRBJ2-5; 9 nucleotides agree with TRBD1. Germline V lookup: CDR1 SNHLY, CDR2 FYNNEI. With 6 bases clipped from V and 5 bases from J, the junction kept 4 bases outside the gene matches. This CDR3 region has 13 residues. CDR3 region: CASRQGAGETQYF. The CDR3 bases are TGTGCCAGCAGACAGGGGGCCGGGGAGACCCAGTACTTC.

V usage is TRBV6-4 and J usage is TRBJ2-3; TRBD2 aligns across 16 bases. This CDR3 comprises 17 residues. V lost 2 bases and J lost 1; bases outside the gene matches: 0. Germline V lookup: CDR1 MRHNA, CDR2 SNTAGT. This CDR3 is CASSDGTSGGGTDTQYF. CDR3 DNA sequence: TGTGCCAGCAGTGACGGGACTAGCGGGGGGGGCACAGATACGCAGTATTTT.

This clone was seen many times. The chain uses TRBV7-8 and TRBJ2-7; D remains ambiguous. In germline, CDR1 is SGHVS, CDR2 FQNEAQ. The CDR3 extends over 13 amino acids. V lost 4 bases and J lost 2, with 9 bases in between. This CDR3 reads CASSSGATYEQYF. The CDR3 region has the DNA TGTGCCAGCAGCTCGGGTGCCACCTACGAGCAGTACTTC.

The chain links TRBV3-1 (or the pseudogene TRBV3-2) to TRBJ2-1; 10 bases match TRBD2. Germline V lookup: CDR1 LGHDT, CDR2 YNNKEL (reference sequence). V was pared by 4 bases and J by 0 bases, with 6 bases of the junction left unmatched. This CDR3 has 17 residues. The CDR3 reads CASSPPSGSSSYNEQFF. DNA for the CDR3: TGTGCCAGCAGCCCCCCTAGCGGGAGTAGCTCCTACAATGAGCAGTTCTTC.

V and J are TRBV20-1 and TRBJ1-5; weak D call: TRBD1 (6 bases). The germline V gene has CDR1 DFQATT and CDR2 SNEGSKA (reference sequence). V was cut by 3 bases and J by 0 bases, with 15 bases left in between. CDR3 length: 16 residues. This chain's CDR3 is CSASATGTFSNQPQHF. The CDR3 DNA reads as TGCAGTGCTAGTGCTACCGGGACATTTAGCAATCAGCCCCAGCATTTT.

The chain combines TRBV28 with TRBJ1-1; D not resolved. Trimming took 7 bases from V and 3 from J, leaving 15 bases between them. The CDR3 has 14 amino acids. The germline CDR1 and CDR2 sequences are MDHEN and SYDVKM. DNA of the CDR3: TGTGCCAGCACCCTCAGTTTCGGGGACACTGAAGCTTTCTTT. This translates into CASTLSFGDTEAFF.

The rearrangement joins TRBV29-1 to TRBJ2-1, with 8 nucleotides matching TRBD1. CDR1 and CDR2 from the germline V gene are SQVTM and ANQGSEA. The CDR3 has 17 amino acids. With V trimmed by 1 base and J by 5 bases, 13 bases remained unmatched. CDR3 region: CSVEGGRTGLMDNEQFF. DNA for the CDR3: TGCAGCGTTGAAGGAGGTAGGACAGGGTTAATGGACAATGAGCAGTTCTTC.

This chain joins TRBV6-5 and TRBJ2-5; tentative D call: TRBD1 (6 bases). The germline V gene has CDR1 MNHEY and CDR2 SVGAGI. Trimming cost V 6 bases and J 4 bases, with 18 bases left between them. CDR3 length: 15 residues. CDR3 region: CASRTGTLVAETQYF. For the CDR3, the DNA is TGTGCCAGCAGAACCGGGACACTGGTAGCAGAGACCCAGTACTTC.

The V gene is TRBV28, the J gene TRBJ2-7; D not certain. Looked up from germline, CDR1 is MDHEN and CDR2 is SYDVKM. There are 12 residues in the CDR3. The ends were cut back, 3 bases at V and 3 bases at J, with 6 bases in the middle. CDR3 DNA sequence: TGTGCCAGCAGTTTTTCAATCTACGAGCAGTACTTC. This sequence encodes CASSFSIYEQYF.

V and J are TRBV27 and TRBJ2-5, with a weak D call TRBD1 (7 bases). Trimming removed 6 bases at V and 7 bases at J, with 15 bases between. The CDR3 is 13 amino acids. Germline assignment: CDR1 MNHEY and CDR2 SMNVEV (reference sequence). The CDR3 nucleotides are TGTGCCAGCAGCCCAGGGGGGATTGCGACCCAGTACTTC. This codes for CASSPGGIATQYF.

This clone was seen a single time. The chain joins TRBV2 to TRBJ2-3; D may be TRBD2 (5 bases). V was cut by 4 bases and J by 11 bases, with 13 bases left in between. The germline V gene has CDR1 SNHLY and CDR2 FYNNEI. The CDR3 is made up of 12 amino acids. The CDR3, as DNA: TGTGCCAGCAGTGTGGCACAGCGGATGCAGTATTTT. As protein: CASSVAQRMQYF.